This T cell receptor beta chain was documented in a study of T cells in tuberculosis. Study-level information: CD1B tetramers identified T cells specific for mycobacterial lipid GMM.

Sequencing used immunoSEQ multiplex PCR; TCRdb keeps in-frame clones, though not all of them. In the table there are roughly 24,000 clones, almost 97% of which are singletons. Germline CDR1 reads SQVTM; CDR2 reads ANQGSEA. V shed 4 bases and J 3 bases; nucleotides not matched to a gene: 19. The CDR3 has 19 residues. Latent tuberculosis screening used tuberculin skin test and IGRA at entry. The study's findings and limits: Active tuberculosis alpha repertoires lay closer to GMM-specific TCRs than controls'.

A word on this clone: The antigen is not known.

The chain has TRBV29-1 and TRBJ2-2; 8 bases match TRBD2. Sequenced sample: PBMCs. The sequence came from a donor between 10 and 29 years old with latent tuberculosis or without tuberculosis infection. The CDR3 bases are TGCAGCGTTGTGTGGGGTGACGGGAGGGGCAGGGGATACACCGGGGAGCTGTTTTTT. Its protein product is CSVVWGDGRGRGYTGELFF.